This TCR beta chain was obtained from a study of blood T cell repertoires in COVID-19. The overall study: T cells, B-cell-depleted T cells, or PBMCs supplied cDNA or gDNA.

Clones were sequenced by immunoSEQ multiplex PCR, and TCRdb holds only the in-frame ones, with some missing. This repertoire shows some 25,000 clones, roughly 94% found once; its top ten account for around 32%. CDR3 size: 17 residues. V lost 4 bases and J lost 5; bases outside the gene matches: 9. The germline V gene encodes CDR1 LNHDA and CDR2 SQIVND (reference sequence). The material sequenced was peripheral blood. The chain employs TRBV19 and TRBJ2-2; 11 bases align to TRBD1. This TCR came from a man aged 70-80 years with active COVID-19. CDR3 in amino acids: CASSRVPGQGDTGELFF. The CDR3 coding sequence is TGTGCCAGTAGTAGAGTCCCGGGACAGGGGGATACCGGGGAGCTGTTTTTT.